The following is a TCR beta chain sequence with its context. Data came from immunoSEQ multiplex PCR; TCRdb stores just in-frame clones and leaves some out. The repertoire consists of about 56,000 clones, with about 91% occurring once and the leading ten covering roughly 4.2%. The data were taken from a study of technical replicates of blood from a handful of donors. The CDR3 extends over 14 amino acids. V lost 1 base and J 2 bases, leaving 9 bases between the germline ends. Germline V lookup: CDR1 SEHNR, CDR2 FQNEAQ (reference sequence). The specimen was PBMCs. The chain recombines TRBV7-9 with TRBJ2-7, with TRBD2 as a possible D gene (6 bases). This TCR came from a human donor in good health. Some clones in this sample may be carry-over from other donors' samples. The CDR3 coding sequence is TGTGCCAGCAGCTTAGTCGGGAGCGCCTACGAGCAGTACTTC. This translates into CASSLVGSAYEQYF.